This TCR beta chain was sequenced for a study of T cell responses to AZD1222 COVID-19 vaccine. Study as a whole: Second-dose intervals of approximately 4 or approximately 12 weeks were pooled.

Study-level findings and limits: Without day 14 samples, only post-peak T cell repertoires were studied. A reported finding is that nearly half of spike-specific TCRs target unmutated variant regions.

CDR1 is MNHEY and CDR2 is SVGAGI in the germline V gene. With 5 bases clipped from V and 3 bases from J, the junction kept 1 base outside the gene matches. The CDR3 length is 12 residues. Turning to this clone: Its antigen remains unidentified.

Generated by immunoSEQ multiplex PCR, the TCRdb table keeps only in-frame clones and is missing some. The data contain 120,000 to 150,000 clones, about 92% of them singletons. This clonotype originated in an adult in good health. The chain employs TRBV6-5 and TRBJ2-7, with TRBD1 matching over 7 bases. The specimen was peripheral blood, collected on day 0 of AZD1222 vaccination. DNA of the CDR3: TGTGCCAGCAGTCGACAGGGCTACGAGCAGTACTTC. It specifies CASSRQGYEQYF.